This TCR beta chain was found in a study of shared clonotypes between healthy human individuals. With 2 bases removed from V and 4 bases from J, the gap between germline ends came to 5 bases. The CDR3 consists of 12 residues. Germline lookup yields CDR1 KGHSH and CDR2 LQKENI. Repertoires were generated with immunoSEQ multiplex PCR, while TCRdb's copy carries only in-frame clones and drops some. The table lists about 2,500,000 clones, approximately 94% of them singletons, with under 0.15% in the top ten. The V call is TRBV18, the J call TRBJ2-5; D not resolved. Material for sequencing was naive CD4+ T cells sorted from blood. The subset was: CD45RA+ positively selected. This clonotype originated in a man younger than 35 in good health. The CDR3 DNA sequence: TGTGCCAGCTCACCAACCTTAGAGACCCAGTACTTC. It codes for CASSPTLETQYF.